What follows are 19 T cell receptor beta chains derived from one specimen sequenced in a study of siplizumab effects on memory and regulatory T cells. Profiled with immunoSEQ multiplex PCR; TCRdb holds only in-frame clones, not every one. Here the sample spans about 50,000 clones, over 90% being singletons. What was sequenced was CD8+ T cells sorted from blood. These receptors all stem from a human donor in good health.

This chain uses TRBV7-9 with TRBJ2-7, with D maybe TRBD2 (6 bases). The germline V gene encodes CDR1 SEHNR and CDR2 FQNEAQ (reference sequence). This CDR3 region has 15 residues. V was cut by 8 bases and J by 4 bases, with 21 bases left in between. CDR3 nucleotide sequence: TGTGCCAGCGCCCGTGGGACTCGATTTACTTACGAGCAGTACTTC. This translates into CASARGTRFTYEQYF.

The chain couples TRBV6-1 to TRBJ1-5, with D unclear. CDR3 length: 14 amino acids. Trimming left V 3 bases short and J 3 bases short, with 9 bases between. Germline V gene sequence: CDR1 MNHNS, CDR2 SASEGT. CDR3 bases: TGTGCCAGCAGTGATTCTAGGGTCAATCAGCCCCAGCATTTT. Translated, it gives CASSDSRVNQPQHF.

The chain employs TRBV28 and TRBJ2-3, with 7 bases fitting TRBD2. CDR3 length: 14 amino acids. The germline V gene has CDR1 MDHEN and CDR2 SYDVKM. J gave up 4 bases and V 6 bases, and 7 bases lay outside the gene matches. CDR3 sequence: CASSLRLAPDTQYF. CDR3 bases: TGTGCCAGCAGCCTTCGACTAGCCCCAGATACGCAGTATTTT.

The chain joins TRBV10-2 to TRBJ2-2; 8 positions agree with TRBD2. CDR3 length equals 16 residues. V dropped 3 bases and J dropped 1; count of bases not matched to a gene: 4. CDR1 and CDR2 from the germline V gene are WSHSY and SAAADI. This CDR3 reads CASSELTSGNTGELFF. In DNA form, the CDR3 reads TGCGCCAGCAGTGAATTAACTAGCGGGAACACCGGGGAGCTGTTTTTT.

V and J are TRBV7-9 and TRBJ2-1; 10 nucleotides agree with TRBD2. Germline CDR1 and CDR2: SEHNR and FQNEAQ (reference sequence). The length of the CDR3 is 16 residues. Trimming at V came to 1 base and at J to 7 bases, leaving 7 bases not matched to a gene. The CDR3 DNA reads as TGTGCCAGCAGCTTAGTGGCTAGCGGGAGTAGGAATGAGCAGTTCTTC. This sequence encodes CASSLVASGSRNEQFF.

The CDR3 loop is CASSPTSGTSDEQYF. DNA for the CDR3: TGTGCCAGCAGTCCGACTAGCGGGACGTCGGACGAGCAGTACTTC. V gene TRBV7-9 combines with J gene TRBJ2-7, with TRBD2 identical over 11 bases. Germline loops: CDR1 SEHNR, CDR2 FQNEAQ (reference sequence). The length of the CDR3 is 15 residues. Unmatched junction bases numbered 9, after V lost 6 bases and J lost 5 bases. The entire variable domain, with the rest obtained from reference TRBV7-9 and TRBJ2-7, is as follows: DTGVSQNPRHKITKRGQNVTFRCDPISEHNRLYWYRQTLGQGPEFLTYFQNEAQLEKSRLLSDRFSAERPKGSFSTLEIQRTEQGDSAMYLCASSPTSGTSDEQYFGPGTRLTVT.

This clone was counted between two and nine times. V gene TRBV28 combines with J gene TRBJ1-1; D remains unclear. Germline V gene sequence: CDR1 MDHEN, CDR2 SYDVKM. This CDR3 spans 11 amino acids. The ends were cut back, 4 bases at V and 7 bases at J, with 7 bases in the middle. CDR3 nucleotide sequence: TGTGCCAGCAGTTCGGGCCTTGAAGCTTTCTTT. Amino acid sequence: CASSSGLEAFF.

The genes are TRBV5-4 and TRBJ2-7; the match to TRBD2 covers 8 bases. The CDR3 runs to 14 residues. The ends lost 0 bases at V and 3 bases at J; junction bases unmatched: 2. Germline values: CDR1 SGHNT, CDR2 YYREEE (reference sequence). The CDR3 reads CASSLELADYEQYF. The CDR3 region has the DNA TGTGCCAGCAGCTTGGAACTAGCGGACTACGAGCAGTACTTC. The full variable domain, with the rest looked up from reference TRBV5-4 and TRBJ2-7, is ETGVTQSPTHLIKTRGQQVTLRCSSQSGHNTVSWYQQALGQGPQFIFQYYREEENGRGNFPPRFSGLQFPNYSSELNVNALELDDSALYLCASSLELADYEQYFGPGTRLTVT.

This chain links TRBV28 with TRBJ2-3, with D uncertain. Germline assignment: CDR1 MDHEN and CDR2 SYDVKM. Trimming left V 3 bases short and J 0 bases short, with 7 bases between. CDR3 size: 14 residues. This CDR3 reads CASSFTASTDTQYF. In DNA, the CDR3 is TGTGCCAGCAGTTTTACAGCGAGCACAGATACGCAGTATTTT.

The V call is TRBV5-4, the J call TRBJ2-7; D might be TRBD2 (5 bases). Trimming stripped 3 bases from V and 3 bases from J, with 19 bases between. Per germline, CDR1 SGHNT and CDR2 YYREEE (reference sequence). The CDR3 covers 16 residues. The CDR3 coding sequence is TGTGCCAGCAGCTGGACCCCGGACTCTCAATACTACGAGCAGTACTTC. Amino acid sequence: CASSWTPDSQYYEQYF.

The chain recombines TRBV4-1 with TRBJ2-7; D is undetermined. V lost 1 base and J 0 bases, leaving 10 bases between the germline ends. CDR3 length: 15 residues. The V gene's germline CDR1 is MGHRA and CDR2 YSYEKL. This CDR3 reads CASSQGPRSSYEQYF. The CDR3, as DNA: TGCGCCAGCAGCCAAGGGCCCAGGAGCTCCTACGAGCAGTACTTC.

The chain recombines TRBV7-9 with TRBJ2-1, with TRBD1 matching 7 bases. Germline-derived CDR1 and CDR2 are SEHNR and FQNEAQ (reference sequence). The CDR3 is made up of 15 amino acids. V dropped 4 bases and J dropped 4; count of bases not matched to a gene: 7. As DNA, the CDR3 is TGTGCCAGCAGCTCTGCCGGGACAGATTACAATGAGCAGTTCTTC. It translates to CASSSAGTDYNEQFF.

The chain joins TRBV29-1 to TRBJ2-7; 11 bases map to TRBD1. Unmatched junction bases numbered 10, after V lost 5 bases and J lost 1 base. Looked up from germline, CDR1 is SQVTM and CDR2 is ANQGSEA. This CDR3 has 16 residues. CDR3 amino acids: CSVQGTGTGGSYEQYF. CDR3 in DNA: TGCAGCGTTCAAGGGACCGGGACAGGGGGGTCCTACGAGCAGTACTTC.

The rearrangement links TRBV5-1 to TRBJ1-1; D is possibly TRBD1 (6 bases). The germline CDR1 and CDR2 sequences are SGHRS and YFSETQ. The CDR3 totals 13 residues. Trimming took off 2 bases at V and 10 bases at J, with 15 bases between the two ends. CDR3 nucleotides: TGCGCCAGCAGCTTAGTGGAGGGCAGGGGAGCTTTCTTT. It encodes CASSLVEGRGAFF.

The CDR3 DNA is TGTGCCAGCCGGACTAGCGGGAGAGGCTCCTACAATGAGCAGTTCTTC. Its protein product is CASRTSGRGSYNEQFF. The chain joins TRBV27 to TRBJ2-1; 13 bases map to TRBD2. Germline values: CDR1 MNHEY, CDR2 SMNVEV (reference sequence). The CDR3 is made up of 16 amino acids. Germline trimming cut 8 bases from V and 0 bases from J; bases unmatched to any gene: 4.

V and J are TRBV19 and TRBJ2-1; TRBD2 aligns across 7 bases. Trimming removed 7 bases from V and 8 bases from J; junction bases left unmatched: 11. CDR3 length equals 14 residues. CDR1 is LNHDA and CDR2 is SQIVND in the germline V gene (reference sequence). The CDR3 reads CASKEGGPTYEQFF. CDR3 DNA sequence: TGTGCCAGTAAAGAGGGAGGGCCTACTTATGAGCAGTTCTTC.

CDR3 loop: CASSLRGGPAYEQYF. The DNA of the CDR3 is TGTGCCAGCAGCCTAAGGGGGGGACCGGCCTACGAGCAGTACTTC. The chain employs TRBV7-6 and TRBJ2-7; possibly TRBD2 for D (7 bases). Trimming took off 5 bases at V and 2 bases at J, with 16 bases between the two ends. Germline lookup yields CDR1 SGHVS and CDR2 FNYEAQ. The CDR3 covers 15 residues.

This clone was observed a single time. V usage is TRBV30 and J usage is TRBJ1-2, with TRBD1 matching over 11 bases. The germline V gene encodes CDR1 GTSNPN and CDR2 SVGIG (reference sequence). CDR3 size: 14 residues. V gave up 0 bases and J gave up 4 bases; unmatched junction bases: 1. CDR3 sequence: CAWSVGQGGYGYTF. The CDR3 DNA follows: TGTGCCTGGAGTGTGGGACAGGGGGGCTATGGCTACACCTTC. The whole variable domain, remainder taken from reference TRBV30 and TRBJ1-2, is SQTIHQWPATLVQPVGSPLSLECTVEGTSNPNLYWYRQAAGRGLQLLFYSVGIGQISSEVPQNLSASRPQDRQFILSSKKLLLSDSGFYLCAWSVGQGGYGYTFGSGTRLTVV.

This clone has just a few counts. V is TRBV10-3 and J is TRBJ2-7; D unclear. CDR3 size: 10 residues. The V and J ends lost 10 bases and 6 bases respectively, with 10 bases between them. Germline V gives CDR1 ENHRY, CDR2 SYGVKD. In DNA form, the CDR3 reads TGTGCCACCTTAGGACCCGAGCAGTACTTC. Protein sequence: CATLGPEQYF.